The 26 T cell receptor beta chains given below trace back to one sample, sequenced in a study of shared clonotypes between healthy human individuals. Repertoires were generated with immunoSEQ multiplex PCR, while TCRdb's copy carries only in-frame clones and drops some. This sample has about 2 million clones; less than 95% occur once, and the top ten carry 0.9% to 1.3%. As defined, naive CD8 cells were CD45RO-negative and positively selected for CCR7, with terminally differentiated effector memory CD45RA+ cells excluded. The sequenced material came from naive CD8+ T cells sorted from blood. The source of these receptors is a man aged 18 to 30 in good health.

CDR3 region: CASRETAGDEQFF. The CDR3, as DNA: TGCGCCAGCAGGGAAACCGCCGGAGATGAGCAGTTCTTC. This chain joins TRBV10-2 and TRBJ2-1, with D hard to call. Germline V gene lookup returns CDR1 WSHSY and CDR2 SAAADI. Trimming cost V 6 bases and J 8 bases, with 14 bases left between them. The CDR3 length is 13 residues.

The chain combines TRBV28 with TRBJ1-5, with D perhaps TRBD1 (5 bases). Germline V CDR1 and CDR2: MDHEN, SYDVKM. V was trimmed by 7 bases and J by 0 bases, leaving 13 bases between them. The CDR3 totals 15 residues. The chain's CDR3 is CASTPEGLSNQPQHF. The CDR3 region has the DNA TGTGCCAGCACCCCAGAGGGACTTAGCAATCAGCCCCAGCATTTT.

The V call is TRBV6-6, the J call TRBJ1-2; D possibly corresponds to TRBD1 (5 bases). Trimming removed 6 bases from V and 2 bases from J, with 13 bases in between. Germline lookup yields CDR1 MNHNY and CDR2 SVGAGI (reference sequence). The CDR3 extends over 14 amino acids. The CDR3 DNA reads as TGTGCCAGCAGCGACCAGGGAGCCAACTATGGCTACACCTTC. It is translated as CASSDQGANYGYTF.

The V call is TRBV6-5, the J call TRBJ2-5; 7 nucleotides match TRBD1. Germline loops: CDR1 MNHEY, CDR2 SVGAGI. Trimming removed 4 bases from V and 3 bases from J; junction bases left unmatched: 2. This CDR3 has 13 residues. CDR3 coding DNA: TGTGCCAGCAGTTTAGGGACAGAAGAGACCCAGTACTTC. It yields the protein CASSLGTEETQYF.

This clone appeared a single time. The CDR3 sequence: CASSQDGGYNTGELFF. CDR3 in DNA: TGTGCCAGCAGCCAAGATGGGGGCTATAATACCGGGGAGCTGTTTTTT. This chain uses TRBV14 with TRBJ2-2; tentative D call: TRBD1 (6 bases). The V gene's germline CDR1 is SGHDN and CDR2 FVKESK. The CDR3 contains 16 residues. V gave up 0 bases and J gave up 5 bases, with 13 bases separating them. Drawing the rest from reference TRBV14 and TRBJ2-2, the complete variable domain is EAGVTQFPSHSVIEKGQTVTLRCDPISGHDNLYWYRRVMGKEIKFLLHFVKESKQDESGMPNNRFLAERTGGTYSTLKVQPAELEDSGVYFCASSQDGGYNTGELFFGEGSRLTVL.

The CDR3: CASSQPTGTQYF. The CDR3 coding sequence is TGCGCCAGCAGCCAACCCACAGGGACACAGTACTTC. The chain recombines TRBV4-1 with TRBJ2-7; D possibly corresponds to TRBD1 (6 bases). Trimming removed 2 bases at V and 10 bases at J, with 12 bases between. From germline, CDR1 is MGHRA and CDR2 YSYEKL. The CDR3 runs to 12 residues.

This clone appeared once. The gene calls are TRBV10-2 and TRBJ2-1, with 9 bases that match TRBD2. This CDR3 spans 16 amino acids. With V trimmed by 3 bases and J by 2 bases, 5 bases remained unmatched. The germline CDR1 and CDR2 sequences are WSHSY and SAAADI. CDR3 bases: TGCGCCAGCAGTGATCCTAGCGGGGACACCTACAATGAGCAGTTCTTC. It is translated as CASSDPSGDTYNEQFF.

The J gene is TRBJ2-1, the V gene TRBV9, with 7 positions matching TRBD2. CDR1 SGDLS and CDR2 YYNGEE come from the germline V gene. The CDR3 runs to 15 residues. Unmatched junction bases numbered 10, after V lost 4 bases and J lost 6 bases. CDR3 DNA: TGTGCCAGCAGCCCACGGAGGGAGGGAGGCAATGAGCAGTTCTTC. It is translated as CASSPRREGGNEQFF.

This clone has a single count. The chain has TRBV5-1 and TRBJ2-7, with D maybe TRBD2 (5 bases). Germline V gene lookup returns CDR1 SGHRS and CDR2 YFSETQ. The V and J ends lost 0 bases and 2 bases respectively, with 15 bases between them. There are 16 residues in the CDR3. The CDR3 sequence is CASSLAPRELAYEQYF. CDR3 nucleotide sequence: TGCGCCAGCAGCTTGGCCCCCCGGGAACTGGCCTACGAGCAGTACTTC.

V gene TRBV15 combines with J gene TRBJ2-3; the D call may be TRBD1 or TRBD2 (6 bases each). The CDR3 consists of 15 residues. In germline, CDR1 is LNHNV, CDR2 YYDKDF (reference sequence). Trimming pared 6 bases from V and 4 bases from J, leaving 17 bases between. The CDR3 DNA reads TGTGCCACCAGGGAGACAGGAGGGTTTGCAGATACGCAGTATTTT. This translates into CATRETGGFADTQYF.

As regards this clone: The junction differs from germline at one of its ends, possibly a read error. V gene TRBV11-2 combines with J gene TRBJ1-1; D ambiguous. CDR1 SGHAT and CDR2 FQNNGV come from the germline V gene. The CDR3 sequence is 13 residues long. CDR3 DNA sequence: TGTGCCAGCAGTTTAGATAACTGGACTGAAGCTTTCTTT. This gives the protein CASSLDNWTEAFF.

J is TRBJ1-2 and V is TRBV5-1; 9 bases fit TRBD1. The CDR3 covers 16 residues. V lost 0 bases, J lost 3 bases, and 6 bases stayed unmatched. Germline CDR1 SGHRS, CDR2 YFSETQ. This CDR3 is CASSLAVGQGHYGYTF. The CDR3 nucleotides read TGCGCCAGCAGCTTGGCAGTGGGACAGGGCCACTATGGCTACACCTTC. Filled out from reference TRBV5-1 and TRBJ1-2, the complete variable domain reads KAGVTQTPRYLIKTRGQQVTLSCSPISGHRSVSWYQQTPGQGLQFLFEYFSETQRNKGNFPGRFSGRQFSNSRSEMNVSTLELGDSALYLCASSLAVGQGHYGYTFGSGTRLTVV.

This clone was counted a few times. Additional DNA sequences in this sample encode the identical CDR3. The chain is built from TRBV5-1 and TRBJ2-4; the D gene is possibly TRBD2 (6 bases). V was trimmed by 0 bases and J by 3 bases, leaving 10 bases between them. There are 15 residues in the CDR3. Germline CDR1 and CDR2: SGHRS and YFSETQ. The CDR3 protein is CASSLAGGDKNIQYF. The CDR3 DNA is TGCGCCAGCAGCTTGGCCGGGGGAGACAAAAACATTCAGTACTTC.

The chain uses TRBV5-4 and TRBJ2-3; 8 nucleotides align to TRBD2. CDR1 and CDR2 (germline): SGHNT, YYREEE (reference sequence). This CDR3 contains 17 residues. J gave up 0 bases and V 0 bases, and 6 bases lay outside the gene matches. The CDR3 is CASSLDVSGASTDTQYF. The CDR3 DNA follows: TGTGCCAGCAGCTTGGATGTTAGCGGGGCGAGCACAGATACGCAGTATTTT.

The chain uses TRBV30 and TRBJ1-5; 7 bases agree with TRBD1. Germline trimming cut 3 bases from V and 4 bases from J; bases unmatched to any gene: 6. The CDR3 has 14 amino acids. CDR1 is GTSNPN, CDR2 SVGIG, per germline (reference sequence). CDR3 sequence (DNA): TGTGCCTGGAGGACAGGGTTGGGAAATCAGCCCCAGCATTTT. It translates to CAWRTGLGNQPQHF. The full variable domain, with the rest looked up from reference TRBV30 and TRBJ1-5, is SQTIHQWPATLVQPVGSPLSLECTVEGTSNPNLYWYRQAAGRGLQLLFYSVGIGQISSEVPQNLSASRPQDRQFILSSKKLLLSDSGFYLCAWRTGLGNQPQHFGDGTRLSIL.

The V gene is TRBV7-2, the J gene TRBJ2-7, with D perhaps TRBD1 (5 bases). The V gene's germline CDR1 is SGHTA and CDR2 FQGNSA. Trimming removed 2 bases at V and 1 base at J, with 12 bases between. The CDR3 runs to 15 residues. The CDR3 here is CASSLFFDSSYEQYF. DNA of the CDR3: TGTGCCAGCAGCTTATTTTTCGACAGTTCCTACGAGCAGTACTTC.

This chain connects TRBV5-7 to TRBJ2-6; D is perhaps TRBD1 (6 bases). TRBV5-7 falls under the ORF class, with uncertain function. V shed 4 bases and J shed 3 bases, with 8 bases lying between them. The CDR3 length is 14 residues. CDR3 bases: TGTGCCAGCAGCCTCAGGGGTGGGGCCAACGTCCTGACTTTC. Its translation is CASSLRGGANVLTF.

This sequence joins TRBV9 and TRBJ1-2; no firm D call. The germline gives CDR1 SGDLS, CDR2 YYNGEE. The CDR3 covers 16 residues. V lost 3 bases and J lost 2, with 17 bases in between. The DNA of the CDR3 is TGTGCCAGCAGCGACACCCCACAAGGATCCAACTATGGCTACACCTTC. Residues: CASSDTPQGSNYGYTF.

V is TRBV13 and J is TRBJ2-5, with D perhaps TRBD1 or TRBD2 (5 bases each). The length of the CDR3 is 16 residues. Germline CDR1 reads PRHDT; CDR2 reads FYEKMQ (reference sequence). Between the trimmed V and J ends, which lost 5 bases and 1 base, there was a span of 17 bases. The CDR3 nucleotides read TGTGCCAGCAGCCCCCACGGGGCAAAGGCCCAAGAGACCCAGTACTTC. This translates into CASSPHGAKAQETQYF.

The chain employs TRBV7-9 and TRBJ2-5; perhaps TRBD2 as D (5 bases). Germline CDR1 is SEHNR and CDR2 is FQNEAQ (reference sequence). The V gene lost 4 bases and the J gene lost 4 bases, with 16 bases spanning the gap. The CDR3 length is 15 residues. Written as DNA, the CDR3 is TGTGCCAGCAGCTCCCCCTCGGGGAGTGTAGAGACCCAGTACTTC. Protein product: CASSSPSGSVETQYF.

Here the CDR3 reads CASSEDRGAGGYNEQFF. The DNA for the CDR3 is TGTGCCAGCAGTGAAGATCGTGGAGCGGGAGGGTACAATGAGCAGTTCTTC. The chain employs TRBV6-1 and TRBJ2-1, with 10 bases matching TRBD2. J was trimmed by 4 bases and V by 1 base; bases with no gene match: 7. Germline values: CDR1 MNHNS, CDR2 SASEGT. The CDR3 runs to 17 residues.

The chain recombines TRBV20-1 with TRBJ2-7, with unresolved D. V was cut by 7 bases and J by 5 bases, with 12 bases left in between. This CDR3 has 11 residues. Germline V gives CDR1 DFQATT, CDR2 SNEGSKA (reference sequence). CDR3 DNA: TGCAGTGGTGTCCCCCGTAACGAGCAGTACTTC. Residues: CSGVPRNEQYF.

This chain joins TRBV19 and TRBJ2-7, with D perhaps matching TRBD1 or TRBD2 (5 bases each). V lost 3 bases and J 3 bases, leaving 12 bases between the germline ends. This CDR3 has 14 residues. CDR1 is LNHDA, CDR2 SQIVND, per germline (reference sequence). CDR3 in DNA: TGTGCCAGTAGTATCACGGGGACCATCTACGAGCAGTACTTC. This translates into CASSITGTIYEQYF.

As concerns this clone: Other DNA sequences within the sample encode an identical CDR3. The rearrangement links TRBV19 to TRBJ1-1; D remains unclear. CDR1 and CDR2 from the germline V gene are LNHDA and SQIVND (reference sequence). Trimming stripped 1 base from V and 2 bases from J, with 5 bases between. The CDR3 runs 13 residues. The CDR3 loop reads CASSIGSNTEAFF. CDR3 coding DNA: TGTGCCAGTAGTATAGGGTCAAACACTGAAGCTTTCTTT.

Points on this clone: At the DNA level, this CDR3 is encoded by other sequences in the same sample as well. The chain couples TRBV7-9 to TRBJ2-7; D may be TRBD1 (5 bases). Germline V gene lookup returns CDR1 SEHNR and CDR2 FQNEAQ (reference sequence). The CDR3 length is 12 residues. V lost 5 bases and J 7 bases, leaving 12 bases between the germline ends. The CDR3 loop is CASSPVGVEQYF. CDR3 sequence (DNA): TGTGCCAGCAGCCCGGTAGGGGTGGAGCAGTACTTC.

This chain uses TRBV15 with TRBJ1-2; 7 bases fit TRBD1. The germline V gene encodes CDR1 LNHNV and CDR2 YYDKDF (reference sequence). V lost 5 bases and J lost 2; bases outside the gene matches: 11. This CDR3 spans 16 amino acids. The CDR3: CATSAASGTANYGYTF. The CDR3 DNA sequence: TGTGCCACCAGCGCAGCATCCGGGACAGCCAACTATGGCTACACCTTC.